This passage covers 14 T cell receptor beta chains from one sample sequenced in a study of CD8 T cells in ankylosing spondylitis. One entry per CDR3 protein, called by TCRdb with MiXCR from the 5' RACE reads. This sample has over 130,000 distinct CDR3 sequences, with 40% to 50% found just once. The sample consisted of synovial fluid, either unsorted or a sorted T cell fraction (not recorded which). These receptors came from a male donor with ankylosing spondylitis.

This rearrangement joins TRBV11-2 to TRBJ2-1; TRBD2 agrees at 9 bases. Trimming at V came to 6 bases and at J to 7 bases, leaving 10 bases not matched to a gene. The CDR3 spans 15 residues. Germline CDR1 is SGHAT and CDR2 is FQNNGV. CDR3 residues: CASRSPSGTANEQFF. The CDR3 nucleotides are TGTGCCAGCAGGTCGCCTAGCGGGACAGCGAATGAGCAGTTCTTC.

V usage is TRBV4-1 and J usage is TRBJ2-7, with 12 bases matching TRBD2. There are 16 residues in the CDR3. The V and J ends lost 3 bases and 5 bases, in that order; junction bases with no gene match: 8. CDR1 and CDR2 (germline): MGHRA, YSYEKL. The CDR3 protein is CASSHQLAGGRNEQYF. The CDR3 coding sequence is TGCGCCAGCAGCCACCAACTAGCGGGAGGTCGGAACGAGCAGTACTTC.

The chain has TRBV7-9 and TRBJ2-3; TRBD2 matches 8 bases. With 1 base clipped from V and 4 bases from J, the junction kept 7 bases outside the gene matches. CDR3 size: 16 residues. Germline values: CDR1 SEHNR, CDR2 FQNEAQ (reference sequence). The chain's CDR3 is CASSLGAGEVADTQYF. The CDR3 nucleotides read TGTGCCAGCAGCTTAGGAGCGGGAGAGGTCGCAGATACGCAGTATTTT.

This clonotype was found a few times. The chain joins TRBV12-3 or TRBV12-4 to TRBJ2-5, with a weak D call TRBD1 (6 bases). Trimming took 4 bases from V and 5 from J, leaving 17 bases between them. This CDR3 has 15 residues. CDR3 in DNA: TGTGCCAGCAGTTCGGTTACAGGGTTTCTGGAGACCCAGTACTTC. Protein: CASSSVTGFLETQYF.

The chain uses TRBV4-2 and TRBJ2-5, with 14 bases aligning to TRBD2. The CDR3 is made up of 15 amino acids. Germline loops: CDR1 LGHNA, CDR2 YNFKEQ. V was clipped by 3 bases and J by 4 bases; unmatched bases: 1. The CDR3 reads CASSHGLAGGETQYF. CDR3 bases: TGTGCCAGCAGCCACGGACTAGCGGGGGGAGAGACCCAGTACTTC.

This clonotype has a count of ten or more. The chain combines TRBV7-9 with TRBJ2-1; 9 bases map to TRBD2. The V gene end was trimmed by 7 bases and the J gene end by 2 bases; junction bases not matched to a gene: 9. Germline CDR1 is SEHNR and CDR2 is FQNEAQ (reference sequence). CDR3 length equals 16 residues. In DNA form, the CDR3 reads TGTGCCAGCAACCTAGGCGGGGGGGAAACCTACAATGAGCAGTTCTTC. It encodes CASNLGGGETYNEQFF.

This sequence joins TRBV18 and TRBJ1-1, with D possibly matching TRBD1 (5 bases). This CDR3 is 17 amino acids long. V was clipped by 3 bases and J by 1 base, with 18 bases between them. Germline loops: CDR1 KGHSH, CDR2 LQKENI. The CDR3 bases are TGTGCCAGCTCACCTTTGGTAGGGGAGCTAGAGAACACTGAAGCTTTCTTT. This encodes CASSPLVGELENTEAFF.

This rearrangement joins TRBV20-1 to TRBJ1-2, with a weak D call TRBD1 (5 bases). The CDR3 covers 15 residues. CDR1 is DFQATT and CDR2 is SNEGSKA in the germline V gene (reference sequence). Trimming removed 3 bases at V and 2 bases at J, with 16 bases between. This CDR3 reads CSARAYGTGNYGYTF. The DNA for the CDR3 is TGCAGTGCTAGGGCTTACGGGACGGGAAACTATGGCTACACCTTC.

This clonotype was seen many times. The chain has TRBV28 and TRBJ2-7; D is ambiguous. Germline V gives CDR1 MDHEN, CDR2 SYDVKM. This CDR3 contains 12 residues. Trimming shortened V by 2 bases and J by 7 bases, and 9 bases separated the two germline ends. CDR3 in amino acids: CASSLPPWEQYF. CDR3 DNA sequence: TGTGCCAGCAGTTTACCCCCATGGGAGCAGTACTTC.

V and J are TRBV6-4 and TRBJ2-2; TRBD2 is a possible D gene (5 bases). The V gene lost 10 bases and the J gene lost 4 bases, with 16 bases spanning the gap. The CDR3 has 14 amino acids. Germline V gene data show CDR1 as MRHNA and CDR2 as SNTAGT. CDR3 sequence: CATGEGGSTGELFF. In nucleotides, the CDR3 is TGTGCCACCGGAGAGGGTGGAAGCACCGGGGAGCTGTTTTTT.

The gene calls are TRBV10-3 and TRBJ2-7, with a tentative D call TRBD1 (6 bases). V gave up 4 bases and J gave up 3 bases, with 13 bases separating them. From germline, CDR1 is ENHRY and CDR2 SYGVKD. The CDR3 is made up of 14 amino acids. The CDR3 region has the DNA TGTGCCATCAGTGCCCCGGGACAAAGCTACGAGCAGTACTTC. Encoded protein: CAISAPGQSYEQYF.

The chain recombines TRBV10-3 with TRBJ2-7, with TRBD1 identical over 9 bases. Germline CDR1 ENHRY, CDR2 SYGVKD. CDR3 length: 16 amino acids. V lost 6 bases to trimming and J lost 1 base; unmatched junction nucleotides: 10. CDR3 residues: CAISQPRDRESYEQYF. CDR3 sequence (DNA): TGTGCCATCAGCCAACCCCGGGACAGGGAGTCCTACGAGCAGTACTTC.

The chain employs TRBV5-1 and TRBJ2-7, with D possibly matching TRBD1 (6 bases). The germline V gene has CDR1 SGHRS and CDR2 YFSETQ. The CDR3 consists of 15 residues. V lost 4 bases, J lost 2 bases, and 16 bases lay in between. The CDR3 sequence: CASSPWGQDPYEQYF. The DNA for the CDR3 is TGCGCCAGCAGCCCTTGGGGGCAGGATCCCTACGAGCAGTACTTC.

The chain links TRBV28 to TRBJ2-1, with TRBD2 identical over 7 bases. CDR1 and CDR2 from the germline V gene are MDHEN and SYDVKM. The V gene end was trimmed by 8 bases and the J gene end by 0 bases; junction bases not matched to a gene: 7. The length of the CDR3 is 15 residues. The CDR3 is CASRAGFGSYNEQFF. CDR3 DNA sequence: TGTGCCAGCCGAGCGGGGTTCGGCTCCTACAATGAGCAGTTCTTC.